A selection of T cell receptor beta chains follows, all from one sample in a study of glioma-infiltrating T cells. One entry per CDR3 protein, called by TCRdb with MiXCR from the multiplex PCR reads. This sample has tens of thousands of distinct CDR3 sequences; less than 30% occur once, and the top ten carry 6.7%. The sample was glioma tissue, nonneoplastic brain tissue, or PBMCs (not recorded which). These TCRs come from a human donor with low-grade glioma or glioblastoma, undergoing nonglioma brain surgery, or in good health (not recorded which). Both conserved end residues are part of each CDR3. Each record gives: V gene, D gene, clone size, J gene, CDR3 DNA, CDR3 protein. A D gene is named only where the DNA matches it firmly. Clone size is stated in some rows and not others, as once, few, many or a class when expanded.

V: TRBV12-3/TRBV12-4
D: TRBD1
size: many
J: TRBJ1-1
DNA: TGTGCCAGCAGTTTAGACAGGGGGATTTCGAACACTGAAGCTTTCTTT
CDR3: CASSLDRGISNTEAFF

V: TRBV6-1
D: .
size: many
J: TRBJ2-3
DNA: TGTGCCAGCAGTGCCTCTAACACAGATACGCAGTATTTT
CDR3: CASSASNTDTQYF

V: TRBV12-3/TRBV12-4
D: .
size: .
J: TRBJ1-4
DNA: TGTGCCAGCAGTTATAGGGCAACTAATGAAAAACTGTTTTTT
CDR3: CASSYRATNEKLFF

V: TRBV12-3/TRBV12-4
D: TRBD1
size: few
J: TRBJ2-1
DNA: TGTGCCAGCAGTCTGGGACAGCCCTCCTACAATGAGCAGTTCTTC
CDR3: CASSLGQPSYNEQFF

V: TRBV4-1
D: .
size: many
J: TRBJ1-5
DNA: TGCGCCAGCAGCCAATCTCACACCTCGAATCAGCCCCAGCATTTT
CDR3: CASSQSHTSNQPQHF

V: TRBV27
D: TRBD2
size: .
J: TRBJ2-7
DNA: TGTGCCAGCAGTCCGGGACTAGCGGGAGAGGGGAGGCGCAACGAGCAGTACTTC
CDR3: CASSPGLAGEGRRNEQYF

V: TRBV25-1
D: .
size: many
J: TRBJ1-1
DNA: TGTGCCAGCAGTGAAGGGGGGGAAAGTATGGCTTTCTTT
CDR3: CASSEGGESMAFF

V: TRBV2
D: TRBD2
size: .
J: TRBJ2-3
DNA: TGTGCCAGCAGTGGCGGGACTAGCGGGAGTGCAGATACGCAGTATTTT
CDR3: CASSGGTSGSADTQYF

V: TRBV18
D: .
size: .
J: TRBJ2-5
DNA: TGTGCCAGCTCACCCTTGGACCAGTCGGAGACCCAGTACTTC
CDR3: CASSPLDQSETQYF

V: TRBV27
D: .
size: many
J: TRBJ1-5
DNA: TGTGCCAGCAGTTTACTGGGGGCCAATCAGCCCCAGCATTTT
CDR3: CASSLLGANQPQHF

V: TRBV7-9
D: .
size: .
J: TRBJ1-2
DNA: TGTGCCAGCAGCTTAGCGCAGAGGTATGGCTACACCTTC
CDR3: CASSLAQRYGYTF

V: TRBV7-6
D: TRBD1
size: .
J: TRBJ1-2
DNA: TGTGCCAGCAGCTTACACGGACAGGGGAGCTATGGCTACAACTTC
CDR3: CASSLHGQGSYGYNF

V: TRBV12-3/TRBV12-4
D: TRBD2
size: .
J: TRBJ2-1
DNA: TGTGCCAGCAGTCCTAGCGGGGGGGCGGGCTATGAGCAGTTCTTC
CDR3: CASSPSGGAGYEQFF

V: TRBV27
D: TRBD2
size: many
J: TRBJ2-3
DNA: TGTGCCAGCAGTCGCCGGACTAGCGGACTCACAGATACGCAGTATTTT
CDR3: CASSRRTSGLTDTQYF

V: TRBV19
D: .
size: .
J: TRBJ1-5
DNA: TGTGCCAGTAGTAATCTACCCGGGACAAACAGTCAGCCCCAGCATTTT
CDR3: CASSNLPGTNSQPQHF

V: TRBV6-1
D: TRBD1
size: .
J: TRBJ2-7
DNA: TGTGCCAGCAAGCCGGGACAGGGGACCTACGAGCAGTACTTC
CDR3: CASKPGQGTYEQYF

V: TRBV4-2
D: .
size: many
J: TRBJ1-2
DNA: TGTGCCAGCAGCCAAGCAGACGGAGGAAACTATGGCTACACCTTC
CDR3: CASSQADGGNYGYTF

V: TRBV6-1
D: .
size: many
J: TRBJ2-3
DNA: TGTGCCAGCATCCCTAGCACAAGACAGGCGGATACGCAGTATTTT
CDR3: CASIPSTRQADTQYF

V: TRBV27
D: TRBD1
size: many
J: TRBJ1-1
DNA: TGTGCCAGCAGTCCCAGGGGGCTTAGGACTGAAGCTTTCTTT
CDR3: CASSPRGLRTEAFF

V: TRBV7-8
D: .
size: .
J: TRBJ1-4
DNA: TGTGCCAGCAGCTTAACAAGGTCAACTAATGAAAAACTGTTTTTT
CDR3: CASSLTRSTNEKLFF

V: TRBV7-2
D: .
size: many
J: TRBJ2-1
DNA: TGTGCCAGCAGCTTAACTAGCTGGGGTGAGCAGTTCTTC
CDR3: CASSLTSWGEQFF

V: TRBV19
D: .
size: many
J: TRBJ1-1
DNA: TGTGCCAGTACGAGGACCATGAACACTGAAGCTTTCTTT
CDR3: CASTRTMNTEAFF

V: TRBV20-1
D: .
size: .
J: TRBJ1-5
DNA: TGCAGTGATAGGTACGGCAAGCAGCCAAAGCATTTT
CDR3: CSDRYGKQPKHF

V: TRBV3-1
D: .
size: few
J: TRBJ2-3
DNA: TGTGCCAGCAGCCAAGTAAGCACGCAGTATTTT
CDR3: CASSQVSTQYF

V: TRBV6-1
D: .
size: many
J: TRBJ1-1
DNA: TGTGCCAGCAGTCACCGATTTGAGGGGACTGAAGCTTTCTTT
CDR3: CASSHRFEGTEAFF

V: TRBV2
D: .
size: .
J: TRBJ2-3
DNA: TGTGCCACCGATATTGCCGAACACAGAGATACGCGGTATTTT
CDR3: CATDIAEHRDTRYF

V: TRBV27
D: .
size: many
J: TRBJ1-1
DNA: TGTGCCAGCAGTACCTTACTTAACACTGAAGCTTTCTTT
CDR3: CASSTLLNTEAFF

V: TRBV20-1
D: TRBD2
size: many
J: TRBJ2-7
DNA: TGCAGTGCTAAAGGACTAGCGGGGGCCGCCTACGAGCAGTACTTC
CDR3: CSAKGLAGAAYEQYF

V: TRBV10-1
D: .
size: many
J: TRBJ2-2
DNA: TGCGCCAGCAGTGCGGGCTCCGGGGAGCTGTTTTTT
CDR3: CASSAGSGELFF

V: TRBV7-9
D: TRBD2
size: many
J: TRBJ2-1
DNA: TGTGCCAGCAGCCAAGTACGGGGAGGGTACAATGAGCAGTTCTTC
CDR3: CASSQVRGGYNEQFF

V: TRBV20-1
D: TRBD1
size: medium-sized
J: TRBJ1-2
DNA: TGCAGTGCATCGGACAGGGGCTGGTATGGCTACACCTTC
CDR3: CSASDRGWYGYTF

V: TRBV20-1
D: TRBD2
size: many
J: TRBJ2-1
DNA: TGCAGTGCTTCGAGACTAGCAATATCCTACAATGAGCAGTTCTTC
CDR3: CSASRLAISYNEQFF

V: TRBV3-1
D: TRBD2
size: many
J: TRBJ2-1
DNA: TGTGCCAGCAGCCAATACCCTAGCGGGGGTAGGACTGAGCAGTTCTTC
CDR3: CASSQYPSGGRTEQFF

V: TRBV6-1
D: TRBD1
size: many
J: TRBJ2-1
DNA: TGTGCCAGCAGTGCACAGGGGGACCCCTACAATGAGCAGTTCTTC
CDR3: CASSAQGDPYNEQFF

V: TRBV20-1
D: .
size: many
J: TRBJ2-5
DNA: TGCAGTGCCCCCCAAGGAAGGACAGTCGAAGAGACCCAGTACTTC
CDR3: CSAPQGRTVEETQYF

V: TRBV7-2
D: .
size: .
J: TRBJ2-7
DNA: TGTGCCAGCAGCCCGCGGGGGCCGAGCTCCTACGAGCAGTACTTC
CDR3: CASSPRGPSSYEQYF

V: TRBV12-3/TRBV12-4
D: .
size: few
J: TRBJ1-2
DNA: TGTGCCAGCAGTTTTGAGCGGGCGAGAGGCTACACCTTC
CDR3: CASSFERARGYTF

V: TRBV12-3/TRBV12-4
D: .
size: .
J: TRBJ1-2
DNA: TGTGCCAGCAGTTTAGGGCCACGAGATCTTAACTATGGCTACACCTTC
CDR3: CASSLGPRDLNYGYTF

V: TRBV20-1
D: .
size: many
J: TRBJ1-1
DNA: TGCAGTGCTGCCGGGACGCCGAACACTGAAGCTTTCTTT
CDR3: CSAAGTPNTEAFF

V: TRBV7-2
D: .
size: many
J: TRBJ2-1
DNA: TGTGCTTTCTCCTCTGGGGGCCGAGGCAATGAGCAGTTCTTC
CDR3: CAFSSGGRGNEQFF

V: TRBV20-1
D: .
size: many
J: TRBJ1-2
DNA: TGCAGTGCTAGGGACCCAATAACGGGGAGCTATGGCTACACCTTC
CDR3: CSARDPITGSYGYTF

V: TRBV13
D: TRBD1
size: few
J: TRBJ2-3
DNA: TGTGCCAGCAGCCGGGGACAGCTAGACACAGATACGCAGTATTTT
CDR3: CASSRGQLDTDTQYF

V: TRBV29-1
D: .
size: .
J: TRBJ1-3
DNA: TGCAGCGTTTCGGGCCCGGAGGGCGGAAACACCATATATTTT
CDR3: CSVSGPEGGNTIYF

V: TRBV5-1
D: .
size: .
J: TRBJ2-1
DNA: TGCGCCAGCAGCATAGCGAGCGCTGCCCCCTACAATGAGCAGTTCTTC
CDR3: CASSIASAAPYNEQFF

V: TRBV5-4
D: TRBD1
size: few
J: TRBJ2-1
DNA: TGTGCCAGCAGCGGGACAGTAGAGAAGTTCTTC
CDR3: CASSGTVEKFF

V: TRBV3-1
D: TRBD2
size: many
J: TRBJ2-1
DNA: TGTGCCAGCAGCTTTCAGACTAGCGGGAATGAGCAGTTCTTC
CDR3: CASSFQTSGNEQFF

V: TRBV20-1
D: TRBD1
size: many
J: TRBJ2-7
DNA: TGCAGTGCTAGAAGAACCACAGGGGGATACGAGCAGTACTTC
CDR3: CSARRTTGGYEQYF

V: TRBV11-2
D: TRBD2
size: .
J: TRBJ2-7
DNA: TGTGCCAGTGGAGCGGGGTCCCCCTACGAGCAGTACTTC
CDR3: CASGAGSPYEQYF

V: TRBV18
D: .
size: few
J: TRBJ1-4
DNA: TGTGCCAGCTCACCGGGCAGCTTTAATGAAAAACTGTTTTTT
CDR3: CASSPGSFNEKLFF

V: TRBV12-3/TRBV12-4
D: .
size: .
J: TRBJ1-4
DNA: TGTGCCAGCAGTTTAACAAGCCGAGAAAAACTGTTTTTT
CDR3: CASSLTSREKLFF

V: TRBV7-2
D: .
size: many
J: TRBJ2-1
DNA: TGTGCCAGCGCGCCCGCGGTCAGCTCCTACAATGAGCAGTTCTTC
CDR3: CASAPAVSSYNEQFF

V: TRBV6-1
D: .
size: few
J: TRBJ2-1
DNA: TGTGCCAGCAGTGTCTACAGGGCCACCTTGAACAATGGGCAGTTCTTC
CDR3: CASSVYRATLNNGQFF

V: TRBV12-3/TRBV12-4
D: .
size: .
J: TRBJ2-7
DNA: TGTGCCAGCAGTCCTCTCACGGGGGCCTTCTACGAGCAGTACTTC
CDR3: CASSPLTGAFYEQYF

V: TRBV28
D: TRBD2
size: many
J: TRBJ2-7
DNA: TGTGCCAGCAGTTCCACCGGGGGCGGGAGGACCGCCGAGCAGTACTTC
CDR3: CASSSTGGGRTAEQYF